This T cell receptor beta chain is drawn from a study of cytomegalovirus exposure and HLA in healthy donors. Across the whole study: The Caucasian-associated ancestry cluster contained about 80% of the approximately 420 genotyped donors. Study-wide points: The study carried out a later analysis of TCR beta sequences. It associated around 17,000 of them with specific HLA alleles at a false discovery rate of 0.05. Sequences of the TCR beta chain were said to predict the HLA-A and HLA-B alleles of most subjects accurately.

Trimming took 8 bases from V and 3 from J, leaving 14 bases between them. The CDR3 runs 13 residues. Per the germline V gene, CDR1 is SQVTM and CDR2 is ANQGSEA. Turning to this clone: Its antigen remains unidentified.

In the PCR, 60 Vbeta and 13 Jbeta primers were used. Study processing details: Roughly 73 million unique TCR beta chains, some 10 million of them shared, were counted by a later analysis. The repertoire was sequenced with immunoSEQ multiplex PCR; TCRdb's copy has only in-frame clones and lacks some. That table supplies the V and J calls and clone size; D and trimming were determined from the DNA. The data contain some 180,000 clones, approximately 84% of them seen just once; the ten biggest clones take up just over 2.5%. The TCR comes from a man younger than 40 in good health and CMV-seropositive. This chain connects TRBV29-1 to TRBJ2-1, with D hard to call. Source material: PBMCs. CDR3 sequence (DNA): TGCAGCTCGAAGCCCCGACTCTACAATGAGCAGTTCTTC. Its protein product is CSSKPRLYNEQFF.